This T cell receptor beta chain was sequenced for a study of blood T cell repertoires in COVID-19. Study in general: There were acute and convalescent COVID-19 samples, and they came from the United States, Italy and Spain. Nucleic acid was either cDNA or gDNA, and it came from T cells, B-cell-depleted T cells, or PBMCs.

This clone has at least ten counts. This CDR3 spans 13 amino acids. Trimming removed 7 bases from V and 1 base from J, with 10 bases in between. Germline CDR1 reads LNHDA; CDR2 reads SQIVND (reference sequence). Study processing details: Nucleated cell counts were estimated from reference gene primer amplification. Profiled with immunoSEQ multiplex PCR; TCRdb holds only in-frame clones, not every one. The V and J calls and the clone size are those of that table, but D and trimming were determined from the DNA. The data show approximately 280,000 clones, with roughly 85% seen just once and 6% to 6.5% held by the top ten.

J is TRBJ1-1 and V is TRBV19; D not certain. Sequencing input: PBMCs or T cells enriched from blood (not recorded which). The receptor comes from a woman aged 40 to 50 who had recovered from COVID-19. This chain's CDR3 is CASNLQRNTEAFF. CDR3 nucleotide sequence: TGTGCCAGTAACCTGCAGCGGAACACTGAAGCTTTCTTT.